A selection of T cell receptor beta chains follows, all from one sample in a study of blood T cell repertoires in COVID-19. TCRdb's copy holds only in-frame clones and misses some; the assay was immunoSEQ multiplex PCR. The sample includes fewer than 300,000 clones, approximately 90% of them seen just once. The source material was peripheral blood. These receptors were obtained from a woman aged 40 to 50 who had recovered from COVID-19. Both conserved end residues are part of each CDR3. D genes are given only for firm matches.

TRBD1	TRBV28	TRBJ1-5	TGTGCCAGCAGTCCTCGACAGGGGGCAGGGCCCCAGCATTTT	CASSPRQGAGPQHF
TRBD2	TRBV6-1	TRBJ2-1	TGTGCCAGCAGTGAAGGGGCTAGCGGGAGAGGTGAGCAGTTCTTC	CASSEGASGRGEQFF
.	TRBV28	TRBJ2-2	TGTGCCAGCAGTTTCTCGTGGGAGCCCGGGGAGCTGTTTTTT	CASSFSWEPGELFF
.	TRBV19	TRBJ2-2	TGTGCCAGTACCCTATTGCCGGGTACCGGGGAGCTGTTTTTT	CASTLLPGTGELFF
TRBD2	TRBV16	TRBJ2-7	TGTGCCAGCAGCCCTGGGGCTAGCGGGAGGATGAAGCAGTACTTC	CASSPGASGRMKQYF
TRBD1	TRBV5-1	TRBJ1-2	TGCGCCAGCAGCACAGGGGACAGGGGAGGCTTTGGTGGTGGCTACACCTTC	CASSTGDRGGFGGGYTF
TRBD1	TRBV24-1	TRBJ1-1	TGTGCCACCAGTGACCCCGGGACAGGCCCTGAAGCTTTCTTT	CATSDPGTGPEAFF
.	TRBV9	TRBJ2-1	TGTGCCAGCAGCGTAGGGTCGGGGGGCAAGGGCTCCAATGAGCAGTTCTTC	CASSVGSGGKGSNEQFF
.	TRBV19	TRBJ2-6	TGTGCCAGCCGTTTATCCGGGGCCAACGTCCTGACTTTC	CASRLSGANVLTF
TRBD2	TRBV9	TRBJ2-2	TGTGCCAGCAGCCCAAGTCGGCTAGCGGGAGGGGGTACCGGGGAGCTGTTTTTT	CASSPSRLAGGGTGELFF
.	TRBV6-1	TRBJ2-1	TGTGCCAGCAGTGAATTCGGGGGAGGTACCTACAATGAGCAGTTCTTC	CASSEFGGGTYNEQFF
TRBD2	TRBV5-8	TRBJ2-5	TGTGCCAGCAGCTTGTGGGGGGAGGGCCCCCAAGAGACCCAGTACTTC	CASSLWGEGPQETQYF
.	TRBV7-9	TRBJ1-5	TGTGCCAGCAGCCGGAGCGGGGGTACTGATCAGCCCCAGCATTTT	CASSRSGGTDQPQHF
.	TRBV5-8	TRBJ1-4	TGTGCCAGCAGCTTTAGGGGGACACCTGAAAAACTGTTTTTT	CASSFRGTPEKLFF